This T cell receptor beta chain was sequenced for a study of T cells after yellow fever vaccination. Study-level information: For low cell numbers, libraries were made with SMART-Seq v4 Ultra Low Input.

Universal primer sites and UMIs were introduced during 5'RACE template-switching synthesis of TCR cDNA. TCRdb reanalysed the 5' RACE reads using MiXCR and keeps one entry per CDR3 protein. Of 620,000 or so distinct CDR3 sequences listed, about 15% are singletons. This clonotype was seen at least ten times. Antigen unknown. Regarding the study as a whole: Subsequent to the booster, the majority of primary-vaccination clones reappeared (around 96% CD4, 88% CD8). A minor fraction of clonotypes spanned both CD4 and CD8 compartments.

The TCR originated in a man younger than 35 who received the YFV17D yellow fever vaccine. The source material was PBMCs, sampled about 5 days after the first yellow fever vaccination.

The CDR3 sequence: CASSLLGTGELFF. CDR3 nucleotide sequence: TGTGCCAGCAGCTTACTGGGAACCGGGGAGCTGTTTTTT. The rearrangement links TRBV7-9 to TRBJ2-2; D ambiguous. The CDR3 runs 13 residues. Trimming removed 2 bases at V and 5 bases at J, with 6 bases between. Germline V lookup: CDR1 SEHNR, CDR2 FQNEAQ (reference sequence).